The clone carrying this T cell receptor (beta chain) was recorded at least ten times. Its antigen is unidentified. This entry comes from a study of Graves' ophthalmopathy and Graves' hyperthyroidism. Study context: Ahead of any treatment, peripheral blood was obtained at the initial diagnosis. Overall study results and limits: The majority of expanded thyroid clonotypes above 0.001 frequency also occurred in blood.

RNA transcripts yielded amplified TCR beta CDR3 regions. HTBI primers served in a first-round RT-PCR, which a second-round multiplex PCR followed. TCRdb independently ran MiXCR on the multiplex PCR reads; one entry per CDR3 protein. The table lists a few hundred thousand distinct CDR3 sequences, roughly 15% of them singletons. This CDR3 contains 14 residues. The germline V gene has CDR1 GTSNPN and CDR2 SVGIG (reference sequence). The junction had 7 bases not matched to a gene; V was cut back by 4 bases and J by 4 bases. The receptor was isolated from an adult man with Graves' ophthalmopathy. Sequenced input: peripheral blood. The V and J genes are TRBV30 and TRBJ2-5, with 9 bases matching TRBD2. CDR3 loop: CAWTSGVEGETQYF. DNA for the CDR3: TGTGCCTGGACTAGCGGGGTGGAGGGAGAGACCCAGTACTTC.